Below are 26 T cell receptor beta chains sequenced from a single sample in a study of shared clonotypes between healthy human individuals. Using immunoSEQ multiplex PCR, the repertoire was profiled, and TCRdb retains in-frame clones only, with some absent. The data contain hundreds of thousands of clones, about 80% of them seen just once; the ten biggest clones take up 9.5% to 15%. Sequencing input: PBMCs. These receptors came from a woman aged 40 to 55 in good health. Some clones in this sample may be carry-over from other donors' samples.

V gene TRBV5-1 combines with J gene TRBJ1-2, with a tentative D call TRBD1 (5 bases). Trimming removed 7 bases from V and 8 bases from J, with 15 bases in between. This CDR3 has 12 residues. CDR1 and CDR2 from the germline V gene are SGHRS and YFSETQ. The CDR3 is CASARDLLGYTF. As DNA, the CDR3 is TGCGCCAGCGCCAGGGACCTCTTGGGCTACACCTTC. Drawing the rest from reference TRBV5-1 and TRBJ1-2, the complete variable domain is KAGVTQTPRYLIKTRGQQVTLSCSPISGHRSVSWYQQTPGQGLQFLFEYFSETQRNKGNFPGRFSGRQFSNSRSEMNVSTLELGDSALYLCASARDLLGYTFGSGTRLTVV.

The rearrangement joins TRBV7-9 to TRBJ1-1; weak D call: TRBD1 (6 bases). Looked up from germline, CDR1 is SEHNR and CDR2 is FQNEAQ (reference sequence). With 7 bases removed from V and 0 bases from J, the gap between germline ends came to 9 bases. The CDR3 extends over 13 amino acids. The CDR3 here is CASTTGLNTEAFF. The CDR3 DNA reads as TGTGCCAGCACTACAGGGTTGAACACTGAAGCTTTCTTT. Together with reference TRBV7-9 and TRBJ1-1, the CDR3 gives the full variable domain: DTGVSQNPRHKITKRGQNVTFRCDPISEHNRLYWYRQTLGQGPEFLTYFQNEAQLEKSRLLSDRFSAERPKGSFSTLEIQRTEQGDSAMYLCASTTGLNTEAFFGQGTRLTVV.

This clone was seen only once. The V gene is TRBV4-2, the J gene TRBJ1-2; D is ambiguous. The germline V gene has CDR1 LGHNA and CDR2 YNFKEQ. V was cut by 0 bases and J by 8 bases, with 13 bases left in between. The CDR3 length is 14 residues. CDR3 region: CASSQDLEGGGYTF. The CDR3 nucleotides read TGTGCCAGCAGCCAAGATCTAGAGGGAGGAGGCTACACCTTC.

This clone was picked up one time. The chain employs TRBV21-1 and TRBJ1-2; the table assigns TRBD1, which was not confirmed against the DNA. TRBV21-1 is a pseudogene locus. The CDR3 is made up of 17 amino acids. CDR3 nucleotides: TGTGCCAGCAGCAGAAGCGACAGGGCCCCTACAAACTATGGCTACACCTTC. Translation: CASSRSDRAPTNYGYTF.

Comment on this clone: A much more abundant neighbour one base away suggests this may be a read error. The chain couples TRBV30 to TRBJ1-3; D not resolved. Germline V CDR1 and CDR2: GTSNPN, SVGIG (reference sequence). CDR3 length: 13 residues. The CDR3 here is CARDSSSGSTIYF. For the CDR3, the DNA is TGTGCCCGGGATAGCTCCTCTGGAAGCACCATATATTTT.

The J gene is TRBJ1-5, the V gene TRBV28; D remains ambiguous. The CDR3 covers 14 residues. Looked up from germline, CDR1 is MDHEN and CDR2 is SYDVKM. V was pared by 7 bases and J by 7 bases, with 17 bases between. CDR3 region: CASTLGGRRQPQHF. CDR3 DNA: TGTGCCAGCACTCTCGGAGGGCGGCGCCAGCCCCAGCATTTT.

The chain is built from TRBV28 and TRBJ1-5, with TRBD1 matching over 11 bases. From germline, CDR1 is MDHEN and CDR2 SYDVKM. CDR3 length equals 17 residues. J gave up 6 bases and V 5 bases, and 12 bases lay outside the gene matches. The CDR3 nucleotides read TGTGCCAGCAGTGCTGGGACAGGGGGGCGGTCAAGTCAGCCCCAGCATTTT. Translation: CASSAGTGGRSSQPQHF.

This clone came up a few times. The V call is TRBV11-2, the J call TRBJ2-7; 14 bases line up with TRBD2. The J segment lost 4 bases and the V segment lost 5 bases, leaving 1 base of the junction unmatched. This CDR3 is built from 14 residues. CDR1 SGHAT and CDR2 FQNNGV come from the germline V gene. DNA of the CDR3: TGTGCCAGCAGCGGGACTAGCGGGAGTTACGAGCAGTACTTC. Protein product: CASSGTSGSYEQYF.

This clone was seen a few times. The CDR3 loop reads CAIKENTEAFF. The CDR3 nucleotides read TGTGCCATCAAGGAGAACACTGAAGCTTTCTTT. This sequence joins TRBV10-3 and TRBJ1-1, with unresolved D. V lost 7 bases, J lost 1 base, and 4 bases lay in between. This CDR3 region has 11 residues. CDR1 and CDR2 from the germline V gene are ENHRY and SYGVKD.

The chain combines TRBV7-8 with TRBJ1-1; TRBD1 matches 9 bases. Germline V gene lookup returns CDR1 SGHVS and CDR2 FQNEAQ. The CDR3 covers 15 residues. V was pared by 7 bases and J by 7 bases, with 13 bases of the junction left unmatched. The CDR3 sequence is CASTLGGQGGGEAFF. The CDR3 region has the DNA TGTGCCAGCACCCTTGGGGGACAGGGTGGTGGTGAAGCTTTCTTT.

The rearrangement uses TRBV11-2 and TRBJ2-7; either TRBD1 or TRBD2 may fit D (5 bases each). The CDR3 consists of 14 residues. The V gene lost 3 bases and the J gene lost 3 bases, with 12 bases spanning the gap. The germline CDR1 and CDR2 sequences are SGHAT and FQNNGV. In DNA, the CDR3 is TGTGCCAGCAGCTTCGGGACGCTCCTCTACGAGCAGTACTTC. Amino acid sequence: CASSFGTLLYEQYF.

The gene calls are TRBV11-2 and TRBJ2-5, with 11 bases identical to TRBD2. Germline lookup yields CDR1 SGHAT and CDR2 FQNNGV. The CDR3 sequence is 19 residues long. J was trimmed by 9 bases and V by 4 bases; bases with no gene match: 22. In DNA form, the CDR3 reads TGTGCCAGCAGCTCCTTTGTCTCAGCAGGGACTAGCGGCCCTTGGGCCCAGTACTTC. As protein: CASSSFVSAGTSGPWAQYF. The full variable domain, with the rest looked up from reference TRBV11-2 and TRBJ2-5, is EAGVAQSPRYKIIEKRQSVAFWCNPISGHATLYWYQQILGQGPKLLIQFQNNGVVDDSQLPKDRFSAERLKGVDSTLKIQPAKLEDSAVYLCASSSFVSAGTSGPWAQYFGPGTRLLVL.

The rearrangement uses TRBV29-1 and TRBJ2-7; D remains unclear. V lost 2 bases, J lost 2 bases, and 7 bases lay in between. This CDR3 region has 12 residues. Germline V gives CDR1 SQVTM, CDR2 ANQGSEA. Here the CDR3 DNA reads TGCAGCGTTGAACAGGATCCCTACGAGCAGTACTTC. Its translation: CSVEQDPYEQYF.

Remarks on this clone: This likely stems from a read error, as it lies one base from a far larger clone. Other DNA sequences from this sample encode an identical CDR3 as well. V and J are TRBV7-2 and TRBJ2-5; D perhaps matches TRBD2 (5 bases). The germline CDR1 and CDR2 sequences are SGHTA and FQGNSA. This CDR3 spans 14 amino acids. Trimming stripped 0 bases from V and 5 bases from J, with 10 bases between. The CDR3, as DNA: TGTGCCAGCAGCTTAGCGGGAGTTTGGGAGACCCAGTACTTC. Its translation is CASSLAGVWETQYF.

A remark on this clone: A read error is likely here: a far larger clone is one base away. The chain carries TRBV30 and TRBJ1-1; TRBD1 might be the D (5 bases). Looked up from germline, CDR1 is GTSNPN and CDR2 is SVGIG (reference sequence). The ends were cut back, 3 bases at V and 1 base at J, with 15 bases in the middle. The CDR3 length is 15 residues. CDR3 in amino acids: CAWSLGHKKNTEAFF. DNA of the CDR3: TGTGCCTGGAGCCTTGGACATAAAAAGAACACTGAAGCTTTCTTT.

V usage is TRBV10-3 and J usage is TRBJ2-3; the D is unclear. The V gene's germline CDR1 is ENHRY and CDR2 SYGVKD. The CDR3 is 11 amino acids. The ends were cut back, 4 bases at V and 4 bases at J, with 3 bases in the middle. The chain's CDR3 is CAISVSDTQYF. In DNA form, the CDR3 reads TGTGCCATCAGTGTTTCAGATACGCAGTATTTT.

The chain carries TRBV6-6 and TRBJ2-7; D possibly corresponds to TRBD1 (5 bases). Between the trimmed V and J ends, which lost 6 bases and 4 bases, there was a span of 10 bases. CDR1 and CDR2 (germline): MNHNY, SVGAGI (reference sequence). The CDR3 sequence is 12 residues long. CDR3 amino acids: CASSLDRYEQYF. Here the CDR3 DNA reads TGTGCCAGCAGCCTCGACAGATACGAGCAGTACTTC.

V gene TRBV15 combines with J gene TRBJ1-3, with D unresolved. This CDR3 has 17 residues. CDR1 and CDR2 (germline): LNHNV, YYDKDF (reference sequence). V gave up 0 bases and J gave up 2 bases, with 14 bases separating them. Here the CDR3 reads CATSRDLSRRAGNTIYF. The CDR3 DNA sequence: TGTGCCACCAGCAGAGATCTGAGCCGTCGAGCTGGAAACACCATATATTTT.

The chain carries TRBV10-2 and TRBJ2-5, with 13 bases fitting TRBD2. The J call may be mistaken, given a closer DNA end match to TRBJ2-7. The germline V gene encodes CDR1 WSHSY and CDR2 SAAADI. The CDR3 consists of 14 residues. This chain's CDR3 is CASRLAGGPYEQYF. DNA for the CDR3: TGCGCCAGCAGACTAGCGGGAGGGCCGTACGAGCAGTACTTC.

This clone was picked up one time. V usage is TRBV25-1 and J usage is TRBJ2-1; 10 bases line up with TRBD2. The length of the CDR3 is 16 residues. V trimming: 0 bases; J trimming: 8 bases; junction bases outside the gene matches: 7. Germline assignment: CDR1 MGHDK and CDR2 SYGVNS. CDR3 region: CASSEYMASGSDEQFF. The DNA of the CDR3 is TGTGCCAGCAGTGAATATATGGCTAGCGGGAGCGATGAGCAGTTCTTC.

V gene TRBV19 combines with J gene TRBJ1-3; 8 positions match TRBD1. The CDR3 is 15 residues long. Germline V gene data show CDR1 as LNHDA and CDR2 as SQIVND (reference sequence). V was pared by 6 bases and J by 2 bases, with 6 bases of the junction left unmatched. The CDR3 DNA reads TGTGCCAGTAGGAGACAGGGGTTTGCTGGAAACACCATATATTTT. Protein sequence: CASRRQGFAGNTIYF.

V is TRBV7-8 and J is TRBJ2-7; TRBD2 aligns across 10 bases. CDR1 and CDR2 (germline): SGHVS, FQNEAQ. The V and J ends lost 1 base and 4 bases, in that order; junction bases with no gene match: 13. The CDR3 contains 18 residues. CDR3 DNA sequence: TGTGCCAGCAGCTTAGGGCCCTTTGGGCCTAGCGGGAGTTACGAGCAGTACTTC. This sequence encodes CASSLGPFGPSGSYEQYF.

V gene TRBV28 combines with J gene TRBJ2-5; D is tentatively TRBD1 or TRBD2 (5 bases each). This CDR3 region has 16 residues. Deletions cut 1 base from V and 5 bases from J, with 17 bases between. Germline-derived CDR1 and CDR2 are MDHEN and SYDVKM. CDR3 loop: CASSLLSFEGPETQYF. The CDR3 DNA follows: TGTGCCAGCAGTTTATTAAGTTTCGAGGGACCGGAGACCCAGTACTTC.

The CDR3 region is CASSRTDSSEQYF. CDR3 DNA sequence: TGTGCCAGCTCACGCACCGACTCATCGGAGCAGTACTTC. The chain is built from TRBV18 and TRBJ2-7; no firm D call. There are 13 residues in the CDR3. Trimming stripped 4 bases from V and 7 bases from J, with 14 bases between. Germline CDR1 is KGHSH and CDR2 is LQKENI.

The CDR3 spells CASSLNGAGANVLTF. The DNA of the CDR3 is TGTGCCAGCAGCCTTAATGGGGCCGGGGCCAACGTCCTGACTTTC. This chain links TRBV14 with TRBJ2-6, with a tentative D call TRBD1 (5 bases). Trimming took off 4 bases at V and 4 bases at J, with 11 bases between the two ends. Germline V gene lookup returns CDR1 SGHDN and CDR2 FVKESK. The CDR3 extends over 15 amino acids.

The genes are TRBV7-9 and TRBJ1-4, with 8 bases lining up with TRBD1. The CDR3 is 15 amino acids. Germline CDR1 SEHNR, CDR2 FQNEAQ (reference sequence). With V trimmed by 4 bases and J by 7 bases, 8 bases remained unmatched. The CDR3 reads CASSWAGTGGEKLFF. DNA for the CDR3: TGTGCCAGCAGCTGGGCGGGGACAGGTGGTGAAAAACTGTTTTTT.